These 32 T cell receptor beta chains originate from one sample sequenced in a study of early T cells in non-severe SARS-CoV-2 infection (dated by TCRdb to about 2021). Libraries were prepared through 5' RACE. These reads were obtained on a NextSeq 500. TCRdb reanalyzed the raw reads on its own, using fastp at Q25 for trimming and MiXCR for clone calling, and kept in-frame beta chains. Rows with a matching CDR3 protein are joined into one entry that keeps the most common DNA and genes. The sample records over 70,000 distinct CDR3 sequences, more than 14% of which are singletons. The top ten constitute less than 5% of the sample. The specimen comprised whole blood, sampled at baseline. The receptors shown here come from an adult who was a healthcare worker with PCR-confirmed SARS-CoV-2 infection or an uninfected control (not recorded which).

A few counts support this clonotype. The chain is built from TRBV20-1 and TRBJ2-7; 8 bases line up with TRBD1. CDR1 and CDR2 (germline): DFQATT, SNEGSKA (reference sequence). CDR3 length: 14 residues. V shed 3 bases and J 2 bases; nucleotides not matched to a gene: 6. The CDR3 is CSASQGQGPYEQYF. CDR3 bases: TGCAGTGCTAGTCAAGGACAGGGACCCTACGAGCAGTACTTC.

A remark on this clonotype: At one of its ends the junction is not consistent with the germline gene, which may arise from a read error. This chain uses TRBV6-5 with TRBJ2-1; D unclear. Germline V gene data show CDR1 as MNHEY and CDR2 as SVGAGI. There are 15 residues in the CDR3. CDR3 sequence (DNA): TGTGCCAGCAGTTTGAGCGATCGGAGATACAATGAGCTGTTCTTC. Protein: CASSLSDRRYNELFF.

The chain has TRBV20-1 and TRBJ2-3; the match to TRBD2 covers 14 bases. The CDR3 covers 17 residues. Germline V gene sequence: CDR1 DFQATT, CDR2 SNEGSKA (reference sequence). Germline trimming cut 5 bases from V and 4 bases from J; bases unmatched to any gene: 11. The CDR3, as DNA: TGCAGTGCTCTACCCGGACTAGCGGGAGGTACCTCAGATACGCAGTATTTT. This encodes CSALPGLAGGTSDTQYF.

The chain is built from TRBV20-1 and TRBJ2-7, with 15 positions matching TRBD2. V trimming: 4 bases; J trimming: 2 bases; junction bases outside the gene matches: 15. This CDR3 region has 19 residues. Germline V gene data show CDR1 as DFQATT and CDR2 as SNEGSKA (reference sequence). The CDR3 sequence: CSANPGLAGGSGNAYEQYF. The CDR3, as DNA: TGCAGTGCTAATCCGGGACTAGCGGGAGGCTCAGGGAACGCCTACGAGCAGTACTTC.

This clonotype has ten or more counts. This sequence joins TRBV14 and TRBJ2-2; D is perhaps TRBD1 (5 bases). Germline lookup yields CDR1 SGHDN and CDR2 FVKESK. Between the trimmed V and J ends, which lost 7 bases and 6 bases, there was a span of 9 bases. The CDR3 consists of 12 residues. The CDR3 is CASTTQAGELFF. The CDR3, as DNA: TGTGCCAGCACCACACAGGCCGGGGAGCTGTTTTTT.

This clonotype was seen a few times. The rearrangement links TRBV30 to TRBJ2-2, with D unclear. The CDR3 runs 11 residues. The germline V gene encodes CDR1 GTSNPN and CDR2 SVGIG (reference sequence). V was cut by 3 bases and J by 7 bases, with 6 bases left in between. CDR3 sequence reads: CAWRYDGELFF. The DNA of the CDR3 is TGTGCCTGGAGGTACGACGGGGAGCTGTTTTTT.

This clonotype has ten or more counts. The CDR3 nucleotides read TGTGCCTTAGAAGTGGGGAGTCGGGCCTACAATGAGCAGTTCTTC. The encoded protein is CALEVGSRAYNEQFF. The rearrangement joins TRBV7-9 to TRBJ2-1; tentatively, D is TRBD2 (5 bases). The CDR3 runs to 15 residues. Trimming removed 11 bases from V and 2 bases from J, with 19 bases in between. Germline V gene lookup returns CDR1 SEHNR and CDR2 FQNEAQ (reference sequence). Using reference TRBV7-9 and TRBJ2-1 for the parts outside the CDR3, the full variable domain is DTGVSQNPRHKITKRGQNVTFRCDPISEHNRLYWYRQTLGQGPEFLTYFQNEAQLEKSRLLSDRFSAERPKGSFSTLEIQRTEQGDSAMYLCALEVGSRAYNEQFFGPGTRLTVL.

V gene TRBV7-6 combines with J gene TRBJ2-2; 13 bases are a match to TRBD2. The CDR3 consists of 17 residues. V shed 5 bases and J 4 bases; nucleotides not matched to a gene: 7. From germline, CDR1 is SGHVS and CDR2 FNYEAQ. The CDR3 sequence: CASSPMGLAGTTGELFF. The CDR3 region has the DNA TGTGCCAGCAGCCCCATGGGACTAGCGGGGACCACCGGGGAGCTGTTTTTT.

This clonotype was counted only a few times. The rearrangement links TRBV7-3 to TRBJ2-3, with 14 bases aligning to TRBD2. This CDR3 region has 16 residues. Losses at the gene ends were 7 bases for V and 8 bases for J; bases not matched to a gene: 11. Germline-derived CDR1 and CDR2 are SGHTA and FQGTGA. The CDR3 here is CASIPSGTSGRSTQYF. CDR3 coding DNA: TGTGCCAGCATCCCATCGGGGACTAGCGGGAGAAGTACGCAGTATTTT. Variable domain in full (rest from reference TRBV7-3 and TRBJ2-3): GAGVSQTPSNKVTEKGKYVELRCDPISGHTALYWYRQSLGQGPEFLIYFQGTGAADDSGLPNDRFFAVRPEGSVSTLKIQRTERGDSAVYLCASIPSGTSGRSTQYFGPGTRLTVL.

V is TRBV7-2 and J is TRBJ2-7; unclear D gene. Germline V gene lookup returns CDR1 SGHTA and CDR2 FQGNSA. V lost 1 base and J lost 3, with 16 bases in between. This CDR3 comprises 16 residues. DNA of the CDR3: TGTGCCAGCAGCTTAGGTCTGCTCATGACAAGCTACGAGCAGTACTTC. Protein sequence: CASSLGLLMTSYEQYF.

This clonotype was recorded many times. The rearrangement joins TRBV20-1 to TRBJ1-1; perhaps TRBD1 as D (6 bases). The germline V and J ends were trimmed by 1 base and 7 bases, with 10 bases remaining between them. Germline CDR1 reads DFQATT; CDR2 reads SNEGSKA (reference sequence). CDR3 length: 12 residues. CDR3 nucleotide sequence: TGCAGTGCTAGAGTTCTGGACAGTGAAGCTTTCTTT. Translated, it gives CSARVLDSEAFF.

This clonotype has just a few counts. The chain joins TRBV28 to TRBJ2-7; D might be TRBD2 (6 bases). Germline V lookup: CDR1 MDHEN, CDR2 SYDVKM. Trimming removed 1 base at V and 7 bases at J, with 17 bases between. The CDR3 runs to 15 residues. The CDR3 loop reads CASSLSGSAGREQYF. The DNA of the CDR3 is TGTGCCAGCAGTTTATCAGGATCGGCGGGGCGGGAGCAGTACTTC.

The chain employs TRBV29-1 and TRBJ2-1, with 12 bases aligning to TRBD1. CDR1 is SQVTM and CDR2 is ANQGSEA in the germline V gene. Trimming at V came to 6 bases and at J to 2 bases, leaving 11 bases not matched to a gene. This CDR3 is 17 amino acids long. CDR3 bases: TGCAGCGTGCACCGGGACAGGGGGCAGGAGCCCTACAATGAGCAGTTCTTC. This sequence encodes CSVHRDRGQEPYNEQFF.

J is TRBJ2-4 and V is TRBV29-1, with D possibly being TRBD1 (6 bases). This CDR3 has 18 residues. V shed 0 bases and J shed 0 bases, with 18 bases lying between them. The germline V gene has CDR1 SQVTM and CDR2 ANQGSEA. CDR3 protein: CSVEDTTGPLGAKNIQYF. CDR3 sequence (DNA): TGCAGCGTTGAAGACACGACAGGACCATTGGGAGCCAAAAACATTCAGTACTTC.

This clonotype has a count of ten or more. V is TRBV20-1 and J is TRBJ2-1, with 12 bases lining up with TRBD2. Germline V gene data show CDR1 as DFQATT and CDR2 as SNEGSKA (reference sequence). Trimming at V came to 5 bases and at J to 2 bases, leaving 16 bases not matched to a gene. This CDR3 is 19 amino acids long. The CDR3 here is CSAHSLGGASGRAYNEQFF. The CDR3 DNA is TGCAGTGCTCACTCCCTTGGGGGGGCTAGCGGGAGGGCCTACAATGAGCAGTTCTTC.

This rearrangement joins TRBV5-5 to TRBJ1-4; D unresolved. Germline CDR1 is SGHKS and CDR2 is YYEKEE (reference sequence). The CDR3 spans 12 residues. V was clipped by 1 base and J by 5 bases, with 3 bases between them. CDR3 sequence (DNA): TGTGCCAGCAGCTTGATCAATGAAAAACTGTTTTTT. Protein product: CASSLINEKLFF.

This clonotype was recorded many times. The gene calls are TRBV4-2 and TRBJ2-1; TRBD2 matches at 8 bases. This CDR3 spans 19 amino acids. Germline V gives CDR1 LGHNA, CDR2 YNFKEQ. V was clipped by 9 bases and J by 0 bases; unmatched bases: 19. CDR3 DNA sequence: TGTGCCAGTCAAGCGGGGGATACTAGTATCGCAAGCTCCTACAATGAGCAGTTCTTC. This sequence encodes CASQAGDTSIASSYNEQFF.

The chain combines TRBV20-1 with TRBJ1-2; D is perhaps TRBD1 (5 bases). Germline CDR1 DFQATT, CDR2 SNEGSKA (reference sequence). The V gene lost 1 base and the J gene lost 6 bases, with 21 bases spanning the gap. The CDR3 is made up of 16 amino acids. The CDR3 sequence is CSARGPGLLTNDGYTF. CDR3 bases: TGCAGTGCTAGAGGCCCAGGGCTGCTAACCAACGATGGCTACACCTTC.

This clonotype occurred a few times. This chain links TRBV28 with TRBJ2-7; 11 nucleotides align to TRBD1. CDR1 is MDHEN and CDR2 is SYDVKM in the germline V gene. Trimming removed 4 bases from V and 4 bases from J; junction bases left unmatched: 12. CDR3 length equals 17 residues. The CDR3 nucleotides are TGTGCCAGCAGTTCATATATCGGACAGGGGGCTCTGTACGAGCAGTACTTC. This codes for CASSSYIGQGALYEQYF. Full variable domain (missing parts from reference TRBV28 and TRBJ2-7): DVKVTQSSRYLVKRTGEKVFLECVQDMDHENMFWYRQDPGLGLRLIYFSYDVKMKEKGDIPEGYSVSREKKERFSLILESASTNQTSMYLCASSSYIGQGALYEQYFGPGTRLTVT.

This clonotype showed up just a few times. The chain combines TRBV28 with TRBJ2-7, with 14 bases lining up with TRBD2. The CDR3 loop spans 16 amino acids. CDR1 is MDHEN, CDR2 SYDVKM, per germline. Trimming at V came to 5 bases and at J to 4 bases, leaving 7 bases not matched to a gene. Here the CDR3 reads CASSRGLAGAEYEQYF. CDR3 nucleotides: TGTGCCAGCAGTCGGGGACTAGCGGGAGCTGAATACGAGCAGTACTTC.

V gene TRBV6-1 combines with J gene TRBJ2-3; D is tentatively TRBD1 or TRBD2 (5 bases each). The CDR3 has 13 amino acids. Trimming stripped 2 bases from V and 4 bases from J, with 7 bases between. CDR1 MNHNS and CDR2 SASEGT come from the germline V gene. The CDR3 spells CASSEQGADTQYF. The DNA for the CDR3 is TGTGCCAGCAGTGAACAGGGAGCAGATACGCAGTATTTT.

The V gene is TRBV3-1, the J gene TRBJ2-1, with a tentative D call TRBD2 (6 bases). Deletions cut 1 base from V and 0 bases from J, with 10 bases between. The germline gives CDR1 LGHDT, CDR2 YNNKEL (reference sequence). This CDR3 comprises 16 residues. For the CDR3, the DNA is TGTGCCAGCAGCCAAGGGGCGGGACTCTCCTACAATGAGCAGTTCTTC. Translated, it gives CASSQGAGLSYNEQFF.

This chain connects TRBV5-1 to TRBJ2-7; 12 bases map to TRBD2. CDR1 and CDR2 from the germline V gene are SGHRS and YFSETQ. V was clipped by 3 bases and J by 3 bases; unmatched bases: 7. The length of the CDR3 is 16 residues. The CDR3 bases are TGCGCCAGCAGCTCTACCCTAGCGGGAGGGATCTACGAGCAGTACTTC. Translated: CASSSTLAGGIYEQYF. Full variable domain (outside the CDR3, taken from reference TRBV5-1 and TRBJ2-7): KAGVTQTPRYLIKTRGQQVTLSCSPISGHRSVSWYQQTPGQGLQFLFEYFSETQRNKGNFPGRFSGRQFSNSRSEMNVSTLELGDSALYLCASSSTLAGGIYEQYFGPGTRLTVT.

This clonotype showed up just once. The chain combines TRBV10-3 with TRBJ2-2, with TRBD2 matching 8 bases. Germline V gene data show CDR1 as ENHRY and CDR2 as SYGVKD. J was trimmed by 7 bases and V by 3 bases; bases with no gene match: 10. This CDR3 comprises 16 residues. The CDR3 loop reads CAISDPASGSNGELFF. CDR3 DNA: TGTGCCATCAGTGATCCGGCGAGCGGGAGTAACGGGGAGCTGTTTTTT.

This clonotype was detected only a few times. This chain links TRBV7-9 with TRBJ1-1; perhaps TRBD1 as D (6 bases). Germline assignment: CDR1 SEHNR and CDR2 FQNEAQ (reference sequence). The CDR3 is 15 residues long. V was pared by 2 bases and J by 4 bases, with 14 bases between. This CDR3 reads CASSLHLQGATEAFF. The CDR3 DNA sequence: TGTGCCAGCAGCTTACACTTACAGGGAGCCACTGAAGCTTTCTTT.

In this sample, this clonotype turned up a few times. The genes are TRBV18 and TRBJ2-5; 7 nucleotides agree with TRBD1. Germline V CDR1 and CDR2: KGHSH, LQKENI. Trimming removed 0 bases from V and 6 bases from J; junction bases left unmatched: 10. The CDR3 extends over 16 amino acids. The CDR3 DNA reads as TGTGCCAGCTCACCACCGGTGGGACAGTCGCCCAAGACCCAGTACTTC. Encoded protein: CASSPPVGQSPKTQYF.

In its sample, this clonotype was seen a few times. The chain is built from TRBV5-1 and TRBJ2-2; D is perhaps TRBD2 (6 bases). Per germline, CDR1 SGHRS and CDR2 YFSETQ. The CDR3 runs to 15 residues. Trimming removed 3 bases from V and 0 bases from J, with 9 bases in between. CDR3 bases: TGCGCCAGCAGCTGGGACTTCGCGAACACCGGGGAGCTGTTTTTT. Amino acid sequence: CASSWDFANTGELFF. Full variable domain (remainder filled in from reference TRBV5-1 and TRBJ2-2): KAGVTQTPRYLIKTRGQQVTLSCSPISGHRSVSWYQQTPGQGLQFLFEYFSETQRNKGNFPGRFSGRQFSNSRSEMNVSTLELGDSALYLCASSWDFANTGELFFGEGSRLTVL.

This clonotype was observed many times. This rearrangement joins TRBV28 to TRBJ2-7, with a weak D call TRBD2 (6 bases). This CDR3 spans 11 amino acids. V lost 4 bases to trimming and J lost 11 bases, with 12 bases between them. Per germline, CDR1 MDHEN and CDR2 SYDVKM. Here the CDR3 DNA reads TGTGCCAGCAGTTCAGGGAGGTCAAAGTACTTC. It codes for CASSSGRSKYF.

This clonotype was seen many times. V gene TRBV10-3 combines with J gene TRBJ2-7; 9 nucleotides match TRBD2. Germline V gene sequence: CDR1 ENHRY, CDR2 SYGVKD. The ends lost 4 bases at V and 3 bases at J; junction bases unmatched: 4. This CDR3 is 14 amino acids long. CDR3 sequence: CAISVGLANYEQYF. CDR3 coding DNA: TGTGCCATCAGTGTGGGACTAGCCAACTACGAGCAGTACTTC.

The chain links TRBV11-2 to TRBJ2-1, with D tentatively TRBD1 (6 bases). Deletions cut 7 bases from V and 1 base from J, with 11 bases between. The CDR3 length is 14 residues. In germline, CDR1 is SGHAT, CDR2 FQNNGV. The CDR3: CASTLQGSYNEQFF. In DNA form, the CDR3 reads TGTGCCAGCACCCTCCAGGGGTCCTACAATGAGCAGTTCTTC.

The sample holds one count of this clonotype. This chain joins TRBV5-1 and TRBJ2-7, with D perhaps TRBD2 (6 bases). This CDR3 is built from 14 residues. CDR1 and CDR2 (germline): SGHRS, YFSETQ. Trimming left V 3 bases short and J 2 bases short, with 12 bases between. CDR3 sequence: CASSYETSPYEQYF. The CDR3 DNA sequence: TGCGCCAGCAGCTATGAGACTAGTCCCTACGAGCAGTACTTC.

This clonotype was found a few times. This chain connects TRBV29-1 to TRBJ2-7; 8 bases line up with TRBD2. CDR3 size: 13 residues. CDR1 and CDR2 (germline): SQVTM, ANQGSEA. V shed 1 base, J shed 2 bases, and the junction held 1 base outside the gene matches. The CDR3 loop is CSVEAGGPYEQYF. DNA of the CDR3: TGCAGCGTTGAAGCGGGAGGGCCCTACGAGCAGTACTTC.